This T cell receptor (beta chain) was sequenced for a study of T cells in localized non-small cell lung cancer. The V gene lost 0 bases and the J gene lost 6 bases, with 12 bases spanning the gap. The CDR3 length is 15 residues. Germline V CDR1 and CDR2: KGHSH, LQKENI. Profiled with immunoSEQ multiplex PCR; TCRdb holds only in-frame clones, not every one. The table includes some 2,100 clones, approximately 25% detected once. Study results and caveats: Among the tissues sampled, uninvolved adjacent lung had the highest T cell clonality, above tumor. Adjacent lung tissue had a median about 60 of the top 100 clones found in the tumor. Sequencing involved a lone tumor region, leaving heterogeneity possible.

Of note for this clone: What it binds is unknown.

The rearrangement joins TRBV18 to TRBJ2-1; no clear D gene. The receptor's source is a female donor over 55 with stage III squamous cell lung carcinoma. The sequenced sample was normal lung tissue next to the tumor, obtained before any cancer treatment. Written as DNA, the CDR3 is TGTGCCAGCTCACCACCGAGGAGACAAGCCAATGAGCAGTTCTTC. Translated: CASSPPRRQANEQFF. The full variable domain, its missing parts supplied by reference TRBV18 and TRBJ2-1, is NAGVMQNPRHLVRRRGQEARLRCSPMKGHSHVYWYRQLPEEGLKFMVYLQKENIIDESGMPKERFSAEFPKEGPSILRIQQVVRGDSAAYFCASSPPRRQANEQFFGPGTRLTVL.